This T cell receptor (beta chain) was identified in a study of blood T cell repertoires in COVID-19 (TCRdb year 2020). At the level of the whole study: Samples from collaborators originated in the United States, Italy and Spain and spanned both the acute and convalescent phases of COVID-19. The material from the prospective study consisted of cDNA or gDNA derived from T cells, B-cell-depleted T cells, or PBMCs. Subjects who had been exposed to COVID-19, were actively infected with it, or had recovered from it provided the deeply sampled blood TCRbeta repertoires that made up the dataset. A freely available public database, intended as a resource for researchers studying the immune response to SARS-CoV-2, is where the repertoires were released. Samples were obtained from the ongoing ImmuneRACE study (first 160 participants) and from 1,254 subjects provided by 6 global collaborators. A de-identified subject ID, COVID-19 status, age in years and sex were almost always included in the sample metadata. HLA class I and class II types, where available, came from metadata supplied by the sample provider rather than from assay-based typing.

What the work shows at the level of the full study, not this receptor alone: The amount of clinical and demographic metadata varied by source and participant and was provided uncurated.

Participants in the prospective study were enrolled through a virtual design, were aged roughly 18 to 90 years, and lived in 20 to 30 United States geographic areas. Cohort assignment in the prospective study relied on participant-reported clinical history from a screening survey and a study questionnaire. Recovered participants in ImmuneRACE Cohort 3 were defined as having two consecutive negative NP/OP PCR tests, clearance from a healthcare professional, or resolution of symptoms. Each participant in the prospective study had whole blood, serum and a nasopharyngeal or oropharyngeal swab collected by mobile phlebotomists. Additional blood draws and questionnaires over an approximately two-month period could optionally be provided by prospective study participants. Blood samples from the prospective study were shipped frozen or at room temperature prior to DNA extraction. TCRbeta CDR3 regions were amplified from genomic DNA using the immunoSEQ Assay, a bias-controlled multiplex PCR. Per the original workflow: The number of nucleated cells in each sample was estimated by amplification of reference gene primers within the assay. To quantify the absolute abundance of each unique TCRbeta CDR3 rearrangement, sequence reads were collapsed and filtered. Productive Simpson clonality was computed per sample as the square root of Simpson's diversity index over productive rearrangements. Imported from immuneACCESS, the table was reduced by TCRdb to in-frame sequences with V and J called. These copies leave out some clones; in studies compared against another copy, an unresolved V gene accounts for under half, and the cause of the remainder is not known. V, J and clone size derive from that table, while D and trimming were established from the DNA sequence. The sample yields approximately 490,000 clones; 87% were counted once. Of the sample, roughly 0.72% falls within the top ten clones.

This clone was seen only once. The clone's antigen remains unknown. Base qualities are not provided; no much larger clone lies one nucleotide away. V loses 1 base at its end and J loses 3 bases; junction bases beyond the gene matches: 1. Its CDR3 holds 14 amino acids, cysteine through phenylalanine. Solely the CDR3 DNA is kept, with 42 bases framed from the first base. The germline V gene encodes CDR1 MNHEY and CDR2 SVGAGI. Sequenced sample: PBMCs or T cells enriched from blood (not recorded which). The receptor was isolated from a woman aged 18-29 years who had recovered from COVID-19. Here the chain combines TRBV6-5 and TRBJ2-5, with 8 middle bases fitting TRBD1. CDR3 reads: CASSYWDRKETQYF. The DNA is TGTGCCAGCAGTTACTGGGACAGGAAAGAGACCCAGTACTTC.